This T cell receptor beta chain was sequenced in a study of T cells of healthy individuals. TCRdb reprocessed the 5' RACE reads via MiXCR and lists one record per CDR3 protein. The sample consists of 40,000 to 65,000 distinct CDR3 sequences, roughly 15% of them appearing once. Germline V gives CDR1 DFQATT, CDR2 SNEGSKA (reference sequence). J gave up 5 bases and V 3 bases, and 17 bases lay outside the gene matches. The length of the CDR3 is 18 residues. The clonotype originates from a human donor in good health. V usage is TRBV20-1 and J usage is TRBJ2-5; 11 nucleotides match TRBD2. In DNA form, the CDR3 reads TGCAGTGCTAGTCTAGCGGGAGGAACTCTAAGGTTCGGGGAGACCCAGTACTTC. This sequence encodes CSASLAGGTLRFGETQYF.